The rows below give T cell receptor beta chains drawn from one sample of a study of blood T cell repertoires in COVID-19. TCRdb's table, derived via immunoSEQ multiplex PCR, lists solely in-frame clones and lacks some. The repertoire holds nearly 50,000 clones, 70% to 85% seen once, with around 14% in the top ten. Sequencing used peripheral blood. Source of these receptors: a human donor in a cohort sampled during active COVID-19. Both conserved end residues are part of each CDR3. The D gene is left open where the match is weak. Clone size is shown for a subset of rows, as once, few, many or a class of expanded clone.

TRBJ2-3,NA,NA,TRBV7-9,CASSRNTGNGVGDTQYF,TGTGCCAGCAGCCGAAATACAGGGAATGGGGTTGGAGATACGCAGTATTTT
TRBJ1-4,TRBD1,NA,TRBV3-1/TRBV3-2,CASSPTGTQEKLFF,TGTGCCAGCAGCCCGACAGGGACCCAAGAAAAACTGTTTTTT
TRBJ1-2,TRBD1,NA,TRBV19,CASTGQGASDYGYTF,TGTGCCAGTACGGGACAGGGGGCATCGGACTATGGCTACACCTTC
TRBJ1-1,TRBD1,once,TRBV2,CASSEGQGAEAFF,TGTGCCAGCAGTGAGGGACAGGGCGCTGAAGCTTTCTTT
TRBJ1-2,TRBD1,NA,TRBV2,CASSLGQDYGYTF,TGTGCCAGCAGTCTGGGACAGGACTATGGCTACACCTTC
TRBJ2-5,TRBD1,NA,TRBV15,CATSRLVGAGGKTQYF,TGTGCCACCAGCAGATTGGTAGGGGCAGGGGGAAAGACCCAGTACTTC
TRBJ2-1,TRBD1,few,TRBV9,CASSPSGTGGNEQFF,TGTGCCAGCAGCCCGTCCGGGACAGGGGGAAATGAGCAGTTCTTC
TRBJ2-5,TRBD1,NA,TRBV7-6,CASSRTGTGPQETQYF,TGTGCCAGCAGCCGCACCGGGACAGGGCCACAAGAGACCCAGTACTTC
TRBJ2-5,TRBD1,NA,TRBV5-1,CASSNRGQRETQYF,TGCGCCAGCAGCAACAGGGGACAACGAGAGACCCAGTACTTC
TRBJ2-5,TRBD1,NA,TRBV6-5,CASSSDRESQTQYF,TGTGCCAGCAGCTCTGACAGGGAGTCCCAGACCCAGTACTTC
TRBJ2-3,TRBD2,NA,TRBV19,CASSIGGGGWTDTQYF,TGTGCCAGTAGTATTGGCGGGGGAGGGTGGACAGATACGCAGTATTTT
TRBJ2-7,NA,NA,TRBV6-5,CAITTDGSYYEQYF,TGTGCCATTACGACAGATGGATCCTACTACGAGCAGTACTTC
TRBJ1-2,NA,few,TRBV28,CASRTGQGQGYTF,TGTGCCAGCAGAACAGGGCAGGGACAAGGCTACACCTTC
TRBJ2-7,NA,few,TRBV5-3,CARLRRVGYEQYF,TGTGCCAGATTAAGGAGGGTTGGCTACGAGCAGTACTTC
TRBJ2-3,NA,NA,TRBV18,CASSPPQGSDTQYF,TGTGCCAGCTCACCACCCCAGGGGTCAGATACGCAGTATTTT
TRBJ2-7,TRBD2,NA,TRBV19,CASSRGLAGAFYEQYF,TGTGCCAGTAGTAGGGGACTAGCGGGGGCCTTCTACGAGCAGTACTTC
TRBJ1-4,TRBD1,few,TRBV7-9,CASRSQGANEKLFF,TGTGCCAGCAGATCACAGGGGGCAAATGAAAAACTGTTTTTT
TRBJ2-7,TRBD1,NA,TRBV6-5,CASSLDRIYEQYF,TGTGCCAGCAGTCTGGACAGGATCTACGAGCAGTACTTC
TRBJ2-7,NA,NA,TRBV18,CASSPGDSTYEQYF,TGTGCCAGCTCACCGGGTGACAGTACCTACGAGCAGTACTTC
TRBJ1-2,NA,NA,TRBV10-3,CAISESQGARGYTF,TGTGCCATCAGTGAGTCCCAAGGGGCTCGTGGCTACACCTTC
TRBJ2-3,TRBD2,NA,TRBV7-2,CASSYGLAARGTQYF,TGTGCCAGCAGCTACGGACTAGCGGCAAGGGGTACGCAGTATTTT
TRBJ2-2,TRBD2,few,TRBV6-4,CASSPVGTSGSGELFF,TGTGCCAGCAGCCCTGTCGGGACTAGTGGTTCCGGGGAGCTGTTTTTT
TRBJ2-3,TRBD1,NA,TRBV6-5,CASSPTGVETDTQYF,TGTGCCAGCAGCCCAACAGGGGTGGAGACAGATACGCAGTATTTT
TRBJ1-4,NA,NA,TRBV4-1,CASSQAGTARGGKLFF,TGCGCCAGCAGCCAAGCCGGGACCGCCCGGGGGGGAAAACTGTTTTTT
TRBJ2-6,NA,NA,TRBV19,CASSEGAGANVLTF,TGTGCCAGTAGCGAGGGGGCTGGGGCCAACGTCCTGACTTTC
TRBJ2-7,TRBD1,NA,TRBV2,CASSEPGQGAYEQYF,TGTGCCAGCAGCGAACCGGGACAGGGGGCCTACGAGCAGTACTTC
TRBJ2-3,TRBD2,NA,TRBV4-1,CASSPLAGGLLGPDTQYF,TGCGCCAGCAGCCCACTAGCGGGGGGGCTCTTAGGCCCAGATACGCAGTATTTT
TRBJ1-3,NA,NA,TRBV18,CASSPAGNTIYF,TGTGCCAGCTCACCGGCCGGAAACACCATATATTTT
TRBJ2-6,NA,NA,TRBV15,CATSRDPQAGANVLTF,TGTGCCACCAGCAGAGATCCCCAGGCTGGGGCCAACGTCCTGACTTTC
TRBJ2-7,TRBD2,once,TRBV6-1,CASSEALAGGSYEQYF,TGTGCCAGCAGTGAAGCTTTAGCGGGGGGTTCCTACGAGCAGTACTTC
TRBJ1-5,NA,NA,TRBV28,CASSPQAGNNQPQHF,TGTGCCAGCAGCCCCCAGGCTGGCAACAATCAGCCCCAGCATTTT
TRBJ2-7,NA,NA,TRBV6-5,CASSRDLAYEQYF,TGTGCCAGCAGTAGGGACTTAGCCTACGAGCAGTACTTC
TRBJ1-5,NA,NA,TRBV7-2,CASSLHPGPREPQHF,TGTGCCAGCAGCCTTCACCCAGGGCCTCGGGAGCCCCAGCATTTT
TRBJ2-7,NA,NA,TRBV3-1/TRBV3-2,CASSPDWAPYEQYF,TGTGCCAGCAGCCCGGATTGGGCCCCCTACGAGCAGTACTTC
TRBJ2-3,NA,NA,TRBV2,CASSDTGGTDTQYF,TGTGCCAGCAGTGACACGGGGGGCACAGATACGCAGTATTTT
TRBJ2-5,TRBD2,NA,TRBV2,CASGASGSFGKTQYF,TGTGCCAGCGGGGCTAGCGGGAGCTTCGGAAAGACCCAGTACTTC
TRBJ2-7,TRBD2,NA,TRBV7-8,CASSGGLAENYEQYF,TGTGCCAGCAGCGGTGGACTAGCGGAAAACTACGAGCAGTACTTC
TRBJ1-1,NA,NA,TRBV5-1,CASSFGKNTEAFF,TGCGCCAGCAGCTTTGGCAAGAACACTGAAGCTTTCTTT
TRBJ2-4,TRBD1,NA,TRBV6-2/TRBV6-3,CASSFDRVGVAKNIQYF,TGTGCCAGCAGTTTTGACAGGGTAGGGGTAGCCAAAAACATTCAGTACTTC
TRBJ2-3,NA,once,TRBV6-2/TRBV6-3,CASRREDTQYF,TGTGCCAGCCGCCGAGAGGATACGCAGTATTTT
TRBJ1-5,TRBD1,NA,TRBV30,CAWARGQAGNQPQHF,TGTGCCTGGGCCCGCGGACAGGCCGGGAATCAGCCCCAGCATTTT
TRBJ1-3,NA,NA,TRBV30,CAWVPGGASGNTIYF,TGTGCCTGGGTCCCCGGGGGGGCGTCTGGAAACACCATATATTTT
TRBJ2-5,TRBD2,NA,TRBV9,CASSATSGIQETQYF,TGTGCCAGCAGCGCGACTAGCGGGATCCAAGAGACCCAGTACTTC
TRBJ2-7,NA,once,TRBV27,CASSTQGSYEQYF,TGTGCCAGCAGTACACAGGGATCCTACGAGCAGTACTTC
TRBJ2-2,TRBD1,NA,TRBV19,CASIPTGVGTGELFF,TGTGCCAGTATCCCGACAGGGGTAGGGACCGGGGAGCTGTTTTTT
TRBJ2-2,NA,NA,TRBV5-1,CASNRRADPTGELFF,TGCGCCAGCAATCGGAGGGCCGACCCCACCGGGGAGCTGTTTTTT
TRBJ1-1,TRBD1,NA,TRBV11-2,CASSYWTGGADTEAFF,TGTGCCAGCAGCTACTGGACAGGGGGAGCGGACACTGAAGCTTTCTTT
TRBJ2-7,NA,few,TRBV19,CASSISGGPGYEQYF,TGTGCCAGTAGTATATCCGGGGGGCCGGGGTACGAGCAGTACTTC
TRBJ2-7,TRBD1,NA,TRBV29-1,CSVTDRGPDEQYF,TGCAGCGTCACCGACAGGGGGCCCGACGAGCAGTACTTC
TRBJ1-6,TRBD1,NA,TRBV6-6,CASSYDGQGKSPLHF,TGTGCCAGCAGTTACGACGGACAGGGTAAATCACCCCTCCACTTT
TRBJ2-1,TRBD2,NA,TRBV5-4,CASSLPGLAGAGSYNEQFF,TGTGCCAGCAGCTTACCGGGACTAGCGGGAGCAGGATCCTACAATGAGCAGTTCTTC
TRBJ1-6,NA,NA,TRBV6-6,CASYTGFNAYNSPLHF,TGTGCCAGCTACACAGGGTTTAACGCCTATAATTCACCCCTCCACTTT
TRBJ1-1,NA,few,TRBV30,CAWSRYPGTEAFF,TGTGCCTGGAGCCGCTATCCGGGCACTGAAGCTTTCTTT
TRBJ2-1,NA,NA,TRBV6-2/TRBV6-3,CASSLQGYNEQFF,TGTGCCAGCAGCCTCCAGGGTTACAATGAGCAGTTCTTC
TRBJ1-1,NA,NA,TRBV30,CAWSVAGSNTEAFF,TGTGCCTGGAGTGTAGCAGGCTCGAACACTGAAGCTTTCTTT